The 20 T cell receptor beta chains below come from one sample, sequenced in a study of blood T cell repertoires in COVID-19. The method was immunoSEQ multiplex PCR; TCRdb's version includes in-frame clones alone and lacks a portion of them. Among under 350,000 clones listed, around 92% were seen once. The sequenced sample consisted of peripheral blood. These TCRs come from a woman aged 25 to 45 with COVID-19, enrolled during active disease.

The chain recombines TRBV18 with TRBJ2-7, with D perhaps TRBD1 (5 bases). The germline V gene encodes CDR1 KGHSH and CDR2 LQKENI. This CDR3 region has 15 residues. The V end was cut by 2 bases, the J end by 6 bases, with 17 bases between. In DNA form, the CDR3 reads TGTGCCAGCTCACCATCGAGACAGATGAATCGCGAGCAGTACTTC. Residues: CASSPSRQMNREQYF.

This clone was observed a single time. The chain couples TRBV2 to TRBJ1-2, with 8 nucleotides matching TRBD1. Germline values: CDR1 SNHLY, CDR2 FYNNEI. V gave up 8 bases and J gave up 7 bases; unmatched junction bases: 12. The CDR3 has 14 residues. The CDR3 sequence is CASRGTGRQFGYTF. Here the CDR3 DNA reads TGTGCCAGCCGAGGGACAGGTCGGCAATTTGGCTACACCTTC.

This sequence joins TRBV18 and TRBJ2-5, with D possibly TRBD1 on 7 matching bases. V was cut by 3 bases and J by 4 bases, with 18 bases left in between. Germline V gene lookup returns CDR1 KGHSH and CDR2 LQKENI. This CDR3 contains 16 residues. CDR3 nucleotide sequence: TGTGCCAGCTCACCGGCCGGGGGACAGCCTGGAGAGACCCAGTACTTC. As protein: CASSPAGGQPGETQYF.

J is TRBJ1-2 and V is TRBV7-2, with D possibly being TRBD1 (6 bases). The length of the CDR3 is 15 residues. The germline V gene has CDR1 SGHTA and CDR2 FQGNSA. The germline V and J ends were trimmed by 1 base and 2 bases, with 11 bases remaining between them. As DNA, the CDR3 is TGTGCCAGCAGCTTAGGAGGGGGTCAAAACTATGGCTACACCTTC. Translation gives CASSLGGGQNYGYTF.

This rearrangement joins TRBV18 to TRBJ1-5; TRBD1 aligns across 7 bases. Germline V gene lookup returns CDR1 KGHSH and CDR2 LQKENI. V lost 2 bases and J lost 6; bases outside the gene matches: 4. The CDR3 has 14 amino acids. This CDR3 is CASSPDRVAQPQHF. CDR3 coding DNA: TGTGCCAGCTCACCAGACAGGGTGGCTCAGCCCCAGCATTTT.

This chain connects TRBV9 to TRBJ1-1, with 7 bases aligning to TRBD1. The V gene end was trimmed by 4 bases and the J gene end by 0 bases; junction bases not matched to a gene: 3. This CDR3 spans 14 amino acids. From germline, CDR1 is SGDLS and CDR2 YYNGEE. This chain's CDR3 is CASSPGQMNTEAFF. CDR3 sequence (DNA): TGTGCCAGCAGCCCGGGACAGATGAACACTGAAGCTTTCTTT.

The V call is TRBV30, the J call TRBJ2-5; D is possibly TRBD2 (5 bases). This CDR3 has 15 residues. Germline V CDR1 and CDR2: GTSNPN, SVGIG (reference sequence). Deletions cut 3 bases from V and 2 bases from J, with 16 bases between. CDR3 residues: CAWRGTTPGQETQYF. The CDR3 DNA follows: TGTGCCTGGAGGGGAACGACCCCGGGGCAAGAGACCCAGTACTTC.

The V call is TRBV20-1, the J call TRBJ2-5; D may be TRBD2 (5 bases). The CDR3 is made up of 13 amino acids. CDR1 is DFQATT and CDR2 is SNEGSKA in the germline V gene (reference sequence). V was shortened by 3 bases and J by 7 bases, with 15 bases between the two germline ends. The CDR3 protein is CSASRQVGGTQYF. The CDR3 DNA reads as TGCAGTGCTAGTAGGCAGGTAGGAGGGACCCAGTACTTC.

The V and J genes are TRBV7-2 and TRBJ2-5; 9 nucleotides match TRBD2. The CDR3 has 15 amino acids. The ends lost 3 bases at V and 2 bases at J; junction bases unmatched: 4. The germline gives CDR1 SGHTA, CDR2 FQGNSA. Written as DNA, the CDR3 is TGTGCCAGCAGCTTCGCTAGCGGGGCTCAAGAGACCCAGTACTTC. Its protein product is CASSFASGAQETQYF.

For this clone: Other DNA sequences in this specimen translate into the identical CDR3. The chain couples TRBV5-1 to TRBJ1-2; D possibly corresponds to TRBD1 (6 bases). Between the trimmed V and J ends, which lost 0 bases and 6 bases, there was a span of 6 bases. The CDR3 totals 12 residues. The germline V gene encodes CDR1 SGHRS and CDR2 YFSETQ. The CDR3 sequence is CASSLDRDGYTF. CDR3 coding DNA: TGCGCCAGCAGCTTGGACAGGGATGGCTACACCTTC.

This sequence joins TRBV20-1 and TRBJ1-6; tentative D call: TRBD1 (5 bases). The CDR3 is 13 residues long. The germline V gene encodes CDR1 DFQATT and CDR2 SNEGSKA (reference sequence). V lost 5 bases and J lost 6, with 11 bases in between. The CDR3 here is CSARGQVNSPLHF. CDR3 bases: TGCAGTGCTCGTGGACAAGTTAATTCACCCCTCCACTTT.

DNA of the CDR3: TGTGCCAGTAGTATTGAAGGGGGTCGAGGCTACACCTTC. It is translated as CASSIEGGRGYTF. The V call is TRBV19, the J call TRBJ1-2; perhaps TRBD1 as D (6 bases). The CDR3 sequence is 13 residues long. V dropped 3 bases and J dropped 8 bases, with 13 bases sitting between them. Germline V gives CDR1 LNHDA, CDR2 SQIVND (reference sequence). The full variable domain, in which reference TRBV19 and TRBJ1-2 provide the parts outside the CDR3, is DGGITQSPKYLFRKEGQNVTLSCEQNLNHDAMYWYRQDPGQGLRLIYYSQIVNDFQKGDIAEGYSVSREKKESFPLTVTSAQKNPTAFYLCASSIEGGRGYTFGSGTRLTVV.

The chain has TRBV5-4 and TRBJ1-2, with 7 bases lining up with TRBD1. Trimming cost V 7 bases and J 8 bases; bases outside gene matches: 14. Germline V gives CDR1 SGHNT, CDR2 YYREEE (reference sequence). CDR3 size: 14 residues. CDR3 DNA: TGTGCCAGCGGTCCCGGGACAGCTTCCCTAGGCTACACCTTC. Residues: CASGPGTASLGYTF. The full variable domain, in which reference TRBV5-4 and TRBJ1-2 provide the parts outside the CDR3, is ETGVTQSPTHLIKTRGQQVTLRCSSQSGHNTVSWYQQALGQGPQFIFQYYREEENGRGNFPPRFSGLQFPNYSSELNVNALELDDSALYLCASGPGTASLGYTFGSGTRLTVV.

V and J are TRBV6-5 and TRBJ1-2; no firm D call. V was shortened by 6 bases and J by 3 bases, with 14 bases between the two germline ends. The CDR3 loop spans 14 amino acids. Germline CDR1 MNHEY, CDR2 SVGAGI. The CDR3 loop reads CASSPTPTHYGYTF. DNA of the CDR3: TGTGCCAGCAGCCCGACACCGACCCACTATGGCTACACCTTC.

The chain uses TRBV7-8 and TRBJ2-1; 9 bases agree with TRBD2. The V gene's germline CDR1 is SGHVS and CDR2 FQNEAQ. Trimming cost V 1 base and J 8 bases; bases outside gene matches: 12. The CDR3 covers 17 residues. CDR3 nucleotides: TGTGCCAGCAGCTTAGGGACTGGCGGGGGGGCCTGGGATGAGCAGTTCTTC. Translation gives CASSLGTGGGAWDEQFF.

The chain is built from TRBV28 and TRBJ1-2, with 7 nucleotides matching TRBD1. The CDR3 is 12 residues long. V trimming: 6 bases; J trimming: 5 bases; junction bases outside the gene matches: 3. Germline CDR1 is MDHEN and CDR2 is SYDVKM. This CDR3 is CASRGQRYGYTF. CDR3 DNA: TGTGCCAGCAGGGGACAGCGATATGGCTACACCTTC.

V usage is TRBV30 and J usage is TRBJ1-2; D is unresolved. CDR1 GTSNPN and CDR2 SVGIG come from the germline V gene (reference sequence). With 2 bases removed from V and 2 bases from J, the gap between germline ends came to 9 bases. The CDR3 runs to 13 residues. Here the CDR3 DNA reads TGTGCCTGGAGTCCCGACGGGAACTATGGCTACACCTTC. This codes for CAWSPDGNYGYTF. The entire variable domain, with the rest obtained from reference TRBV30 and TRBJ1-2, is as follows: SQTIHQWPATLVQPVGSPLSLECTVEGTSNPNLYWYRQAAGRGLQLLFYSVGIGQISSEVPQNLSASRPQDRQFILSSKKLLLSDSGFYLCAWSPDGNYGYTFGSGTRLTVV.

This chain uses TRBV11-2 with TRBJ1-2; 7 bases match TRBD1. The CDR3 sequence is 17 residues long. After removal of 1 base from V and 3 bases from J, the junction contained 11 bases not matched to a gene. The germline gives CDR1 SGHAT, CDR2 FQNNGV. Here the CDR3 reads CASSLVSVFGQDYGYTF. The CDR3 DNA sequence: TGTGCCAGCAGCTTAGTGTCAGTTTTCGGACAGGACTATGGCTACACCTTC. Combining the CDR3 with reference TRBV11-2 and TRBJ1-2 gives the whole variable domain EAGVAQSPRYKIIEKRQSVAFWCNPISGHATLYWYQQILGQGPKLLIQFQNNGVVDDSQLPKDRFSAERLKGVDSTLKIQPAKLEDSAVYLCASSLVSVFGQDYGYTFGSGTRLTVV.

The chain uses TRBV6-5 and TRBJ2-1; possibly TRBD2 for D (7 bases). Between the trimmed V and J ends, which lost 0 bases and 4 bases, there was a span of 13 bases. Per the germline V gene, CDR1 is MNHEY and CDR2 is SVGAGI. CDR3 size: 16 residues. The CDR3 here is CASSYSRGGIYNEQFF. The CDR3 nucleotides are TGTGCCAGCAGTTACTCGAGGGGGGGGATTTACAATGAGCAGTTCTTC.

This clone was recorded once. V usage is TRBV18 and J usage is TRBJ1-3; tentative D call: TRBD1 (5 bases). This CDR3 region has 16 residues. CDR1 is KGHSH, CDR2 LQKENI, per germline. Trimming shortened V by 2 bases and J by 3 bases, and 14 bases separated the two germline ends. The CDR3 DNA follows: TGTGCCAGCTCACCAGGTCAGGGAGGATTTGGAAACACCATATATTTT. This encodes CASSPGQGGFGNTIYF.